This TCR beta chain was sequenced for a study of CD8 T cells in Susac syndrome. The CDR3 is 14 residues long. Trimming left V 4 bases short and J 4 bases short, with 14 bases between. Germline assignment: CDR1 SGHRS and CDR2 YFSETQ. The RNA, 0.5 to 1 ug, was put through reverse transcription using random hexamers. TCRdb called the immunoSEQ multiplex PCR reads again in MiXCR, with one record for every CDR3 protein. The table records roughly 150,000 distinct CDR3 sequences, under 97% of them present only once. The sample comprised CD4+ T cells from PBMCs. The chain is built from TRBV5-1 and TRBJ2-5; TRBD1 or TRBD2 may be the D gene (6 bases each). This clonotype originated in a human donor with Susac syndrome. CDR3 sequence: CASSILKGGETQYF. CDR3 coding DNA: TGCGCCAGCAGCATACTGAAGGGGGGAGAGACCCAGTACTTC. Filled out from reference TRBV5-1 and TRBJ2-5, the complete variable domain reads KAGVTQTPRYLIKTRGQQVTLSCSPISGHRSVSWYQQTPGQGLQFLFEYFSETQRNKGNFPGRFSGRQFSNSRSEMNVSTLELGDSALYLCASSILKGGETQYFGPGTRLLVL.